The present TCR beta chain was sequenced within a study of cytomegalovirus exposure and HLA in healthy donors. Across the whole study: For the 300 to 450 genotyped donors, 75% to 90% fell within the Caucasian-associated ancestry cluster. Study-level points and caveats: A cluster of highly shared sequence variants was likely a sequencing artifact. Prior analysis indicated that the majority of TCR beta V segments exhibited productivity approximately 90% or approximately 30% of the time.

This clone is a singleton in its sample. Its antigen is not identified. PCR employed 60 Vbeta and 13 Jbeta primers. Sequencing was performed with immunoSEQ multiplex PCR; in TCRdb, only in-frame clones are kept and a portion is missing. The sample lists some 150,000 clones, roughly 79% occurring once. In germline, CDR1 is MGHRA, CDR2 YSYEKL. The CDR3 consists of 16 residues. The V gene end was trimmed by 2 bases and the J gene end by 4 bases; junction bases not matched to a gene: 4. The specimen was PBMCs. This receptor was taken from a woman between 18 and 29 years old in good health and CMV-seropositive. The chain couples TRBV4-1 to TRBJ2-1, with TRBD2 matching 11 bases. This chain's CDR3 is CASSQSTSGRYNEQFF. The CDR3 DNA sequence: TGCGCCAGCAGCCAAAGTACTAGCGGGAGATACAATGAGCAGTTCTTC.